These 28 T cell receptor beta chains were all obtained from the same sample, sequenced in a study of blood T cells in healthy people across ages. A sample-barcoded 5' primer and a J-beta primer mix were used in a second PCR of roughly 6 to 11 cycles. TCRdb called the 5' RACE reads again in MiXCR, with one record for every CDR3 protein. In the table there are fewer than 900,000 distinct CDR3 sequences, about 52% of which are singletons. The specimen was blood. These receptors were collected from a woman in her fifties or sixties in good health.

The chain has TRBV12-3 or TRBV12-4 and TRBJ2-2, with TRBD2 identical over 8 bases. CDR3 length: 16 residues. V lost 5 bases and J lost 4; bases outside the gene matches: 9. CDR3 protein: CASSPAAGGFTGELFF. The CDR3 DNA is TGTGCCAGCAGTCCGGCTGCGGGAGGTTTCACCGGGGAGCTGTTTTTT.

The chain employs TRBV6-6 and TRBJ2-5; the D gene is possibly TRBD1 (5 bases). Germline V CDR1 and CDR2: MNHNY, SVGAGI (reference sequence). The length of the CDR3 is 14 residues. Trimming left V 2 bases short and J 11 bases short, with 18 bases between. This CDR3 is CASSYEVLGDEQYF. The CDR3 DNA sequence: TGTGCCAGCAGTTACGAAGTCTTAGGGGATGAGCAGTACTTC.

This clonotype was picked up many times. This chain uses TRBV12-3 or TRBV12-4 with TRBJ2-5; maybe TRBD2 (6 bases). V lost 5 bases to trimming and J lost 3 bases, with 10 bases between them. The length of the CDR3 is 13 residues. CDR3 DNA sequence: TGTGCCAGCAGTCAGACTAGAAAAGAGACCCAGTACTTC. Its protein is CASSQTRKETQYF.

This clonotype was detected many times. The chain is built from TRBV27 and TRBJ2-5, with 10 nucleotides matching TRBD1. V gave up 5 bases and J gave up 1 base; unmatched junction bases: 4. Germline CDR1 MNHEY, CDR2 SMNVEV (reference sequence). CDR3 length: 15 amino acids. CDR3 in DNA: TGTGCCAGCAGTCCCAGGACAGGGGGCCAAGAGACCCAGTACTTC. This translates into CASSPRTGGQETQYF.

The V and J genes are TRBV29-1 and TRBJ2-7, with a weak D call TRBD1 (5 bases). Trimming removed 5 bases at V and 2 bases at J, with 10 bases between. Germline loops: CDR1 SQVTM, CDR2 ANQGSEA. This CDR3 is 12 amino acids long. CDR3 bases: TGCAGCGTTCTAGGACAAACCTACGAGCAGTACTTC. Translating gives CSVLGQTYEQYF.

The V gene is TRBV12-3 or TRBV12-4, the J gene TRBJ1-2; weak D call: TRBD1 (5 bases). The V end lost 7 bases, the J end lost 0 bases, and 21 bases lay between the germline ends. There are 17 residues in the CDR3. The CDR3 DNA is TGTGCCAGCACGGGGCGAAAGGCATCAATTACTAACTATGGCTACACCTTC. The encoded protein is CASTGRKASITNYGYTF.

V usage is TRBV6-5 and J usage is TRBJ1-5; TRBD1 might be the D (6 bases). The CDR3 is made up of 15 amino acids. V lost 5 bases and J 7 bases, leaving 18 bases between the germline ends. CDR1 and CDR2 from the germline V gene are MNHEY and SVGAGI. CDR3 sequence reads: CASSPQGTGQQPQHF. The DNA for the CDR3 is TGTGCCAGCAGTCCTCAGGGGACGGGGCAACAGCCCCAGCATTTT.

The V call is TRBV20-1, the J call TRBJ2-1; 13 bases match TRBD2. Trimming removed 5 bases from V and 8 bases from J; junction bases left unmatched: 9. CDR1 is DFQATT and CDR2 is SNEGSKA in the germline V gene (reference sequence). This CDR3 is built from 15 residues. CDR3 residues: CSAPGTSGKDDEQFF. In DNA form, the CDR3 reads TGCAGTGCTCCCGGGACTAGCGGGAAGGACGATGAGCAGTTCTTC.

This clonotype was found a few times. This chain links TRBV15 with TRBJ1-4; 7 nucleotides line up with TRBD1. Germline V CDR1 and CDR2: LNHNV, YYDKDF (reference sequence). Losses at the gene ends were 5 bases for V and 5 bases for J; bases not matched to a gene: 5. There are 14 residues in the CDR3. Here the CDR3 DNA reads TGTGCCACCAGCCGAGGGACAGTAAATGAAAAACTGTTTTTT. The encoded protein is CATSRGTVNEKLFF. The full variable domain, its missing parts supplied by reference TRBV15 and TRBJ1-4, is DAMVIQNPRYQVTQFGKPVTLSCSQTLNHNVMYWYQQKSSQAPKLLFHYYDKDFNNEADTPDNFQSRRPNTSFCFLDIRSPGLGDTAMYLCATSRGTVNEKLFFGSGTQLSVL.

This clonotype was seen many times. The chain combines TRBV2 with TRBJ1-4; D perhaps matches TRBD1 (5 bases). The CDR3 is 15 amino acids. Between the trimmed V and J ends, which lost 5 bases and 0 bases, there was a span of 10 bases. The germline gives CDR1 SNHLY, CDR2 FYNNEI. DNA of the CDR3: TGTGCCAGCAGTTCCAGACAGCCAACTAATGAAAAACTGTTTTTT. As protein: CASSSRQPTNEKLFF.

This clonotype was recorded only once. The rearrangement links TRBV29-1 to TRBJ1-2, with a weak D call TRBD1 (5 bases). Germline values: CDR1 SQVTM, CDR2 ANQGSEA. The CDR3 sequence is 12 residues long. The V and J ends lost 7 bases and 6 bases respectively, with 15 bases between them. CDR3 loop: CSGVAGTHGYTF. For the CDR3, the DNA is TGCAGCGGTGTGGCAGGGACCCATGGCTACACCTTC.

This clonotype was observed many times. The chain joins TRBV10-3 to TRBJ2-7; D uncertain. The germline gives CDR1 ENHRY, CDR2 SYGVKD. The ends were cut back, 2 bases at V and 2 bases at J, with 4 bases in the middle. This CDR3 spans 12 amino acids. The CDR3 bases are TGTGCCATCAGTGAGACAGCCTACGAGCAGTACTTC. It yields the protein CAISETAYEQYF.

The chain joins TRBV7-2 to TRBJ1-5; D remains unclear. The CDR3 runs 16 residues. Germline V lookup: CDR1 SGHTA, CDR2 FQGNSA. The V end was cut by 1 base, the J end by 1 base, with 11 bases between. This CDR3 reads CASSLVGAGSNQPQHF. CDR3 bases: TGTGCCAGCAGCTTAGTAGGAGCCGGGAGCAATCAGCCCCAGCATTTT.

V and J are TRBV4-2 and TRBJ2-3, with D perhaps TRBD1 (5 bases). The CDR3 has 15 amino acids. Deletions cut 0 bases from V and 3 bases from J, with 10 bases between. From germline, CDR1 is LGHNA and CDR2 YNFKEQ. CDR3 coding DNA: TGTGCCAGCAGCCAAGACGTGGGGCTGACAGATACGCAGTATTTT. Its translation is CASSQDVGLTDTQYF.

The V and J genes are TRBV9 and TRBJ2-1; 8 bases fit TRBD1. Matching the DNA end better, TRBJ2-7 makes the J call doubtful. This CDR3 region has 16 residues. Germline values: CDR1 SGDLS, CDR2 YYNGEE. The CDR3 region is CASSVSSRQGTNEQYF. CDR3 in DNA: TGTGCCAGCAGCGTCTCGAGCCGACAGGGGACCAATGAGCAGTACTTC.

As concerns this clonotype: With a much larger clone just one base away, this may be a read error. The chain couples TRBV12-3 or TRBV12-4 to TRBJ2-3; 10 nucleotides line up with TRBD1. The CDR3 contains 15 residues. CDR3 loop: CASSDDRGRTDAQYF. CDR3 DNA: TGTGCCAGCAGCGACGACAGGGGGCGGACAGATGCGCAGTATTTT.

The V call is TRBV20-1, the J call TRBJ1-1, with D possibly being TRBD1 (5 bases). Germline assignment: CDR1 DFQATT and CDR2 SNEGSKA (reference sequence). The CDR3 runs to 12 residues. V gave up 6 bases and J gave up 0 bases, with 8 bases separating them. The CDR3 here is CSATTVNTEAFF. The CDR3 DNA reads as TGCAGTGCAACGACAGTGAACACTGAAGCTTTCTTT.

This chain joins TRBV12-3 or TRBV12-4 and TRBJ1-1, with D hard to call. The CDR3 totals 12 residues. The V end was cut by 6 bases, the J end by 4 bases, with 9 bases between. CDR3 sequence: CASRRGPTEAFF. CDR3 nucleotide sequence: TGTGCCAGCAGGCGGGGTCCCACTGAAGCTTTCTTT.

Turning to this clonotype: A junction end diverges from the germline sequence, so it may reflect a read error. The chain uses TRBV9 and TRBJ1-2, with a weak D call TRBD1 (6 bases). CDR1 is SGDLS and CDR2 is YYNGEE in the germline V gene. CDR3 size: 14 residues. As DNA, the CDR3 is TGTGCCAACAGCCCGACGGACAGCCTCGGGGGCTACACCTTC. It translates to CANSPTDSLGGYTF.

This clonotype was observed a handful of times. This chain connects TRBV5-1 to TRBJ1-5; D is uncertain. The CDR3 sequence is 13 residues long. Germline CDR1 is SGHRS and CDR2 is YFSETQ. Trimming removed 1 base at V and 5 bases at J, with 7 bases between. The CDR3 is CASSLSPDQPQHF. The CDR3 DNA sequence: TGCGCCAGCAGCTTGTCCCCCGATCAGCCCCAGCATTTT. Full variable domain (rest looked up from reference TRBV5-1 and TRBJ1-5): KAGVTQTPRYLIKTRGQQVTLSCSPISGHRSVSWYQQTPGQGLQFLFEYFSETQRNKGNFPGRFSGRQFSNSRSEMNVSTLELGDSALYLCASSLSPDQPQHFGDGTRLSIL.

This chain uses TRBV7-2 with TRBJ2-1; 9 positions match TRBD2. The CDR3 is made up of 15 amino acids. J lost 4 bases, V lost 6 bases, and 7 bases had no gene match. Germline V gene data show CDR1 as SGHTA and CDR2 as FQGNSA. CDR3: CASRISGRGYNEQFF. CDR3 bases: TGTGCCAGCAGGATTAGCGGGAGAGGTTACAATGAGCAGTTCTTC. The full variable domain, its missing parts supplied by reference TRBV7-2 and TRBJ2-1, is GAGVSQSPSNKVTEKGKDVELRCDPISGHTALYWYRQSLGQGLEFLIYFQGNSAPDKSGLPSDRFSAERTGGSVSTLTIQRTQQEDSAVYLCASRISGRGYNEQFFGPGTRLTVL.

This chain connects TRBV28 to TRBJ2-5; 10 bases match TRBD2. Per germline, CDR1 MDHEN and CDR2 SYDVKM. This CDR3 has 16 amino acids. After removal of 6 bases from V and 2 bases from J, the junction contained 9 bases not matched to a gene. CDR3 residues: CASRPGLAYAQETQYF. The DNA of the CDR3 is TGTGCCAGCAGGCCGGGACTAGCGTATGCTCAAGAGACCCAGTACTTC.

The V call is TRBV20-1, the J call TRBJ2-7, with D unclear. The CDR3 runs 15 residues. Trimming pared 3 bases from V and 1 base from J, leaving 16 bases between. Germline CDR1 is DFQATT and CDR2 is SNEGSKA (reference sequence). The CDR3 DNA follows: TGCAGTGCTAGCATACGCGGCGGCGCGTCCTACGAGCAGTACTTC. Residues: CSASIRGGASYEQYF.

This chain links TRBV5-1 with TRBJ1-2; D gene unclear. CDR1 is SGHRS and CDR2 is YFSETQ in the germline V gene. The CDR3 has 14 residues. V lost 0 bases to trimming and J lost 4 bases, with 10 bases between them. In nucleotides, the CDR3 is TGCGCCAGCAGCTTGGGGACTAGTGGCTATGGCTACACCTTC. This encodes CASSLGTSGYGYTF.

The gene calls are TRBV7-2 and TRBJ2-1; 8 bases align to TRBD2. V shed 5 bases and J 0 bases; nucleotides not matched to a gene: 21. This CDR3 is 21 amino acids long. The germline CDR1 and CDR2 sequences are SGHTA and FQGNSA. The CDR3 loop reads CASSPGRGYSSGQSSYNEQFF. The DNA for the CDR3 is TGTGCCAGCAGCCCCGGGAGGGGGTACAGTAGCGGGCAGAGCTCCTACAATGAGCAGTTCTTC. The variable domain in full, completed from reference TRBV7-2 and TRBJ2-1, reads GAGVSQSPSNKVTEKGKDVELRCDPISGHTALYWYRQSLGQGLEFLIYFQGNSAPDKSGLPSDRFSAERTGGSVSTLTIQRTQQEDSAVYLCASSPGRGYSSGQSSYNEQFFGPGTRLTVL.

The V call is TRBV3-1, the J call TRBJ1-1; D not resolved. V lost 0 bases, J lost 11 bases, and 16 bases lay in between. Germline assignment: CDR1 LGHDT and CDR2 YNNKEL (reference sequence). This CDR3 has 14 residues. The CDR3 here is CASSQDLLGVYAFF. CDR3 nucleotides: TGTGCCAGCAGCCAAGACCTTCTCGGGGTGTACGCTTTCTTT.

CDR3 amino acids: CSARSLAENTGELFF. CDR3 DNA: TGCAGTGCTAGGTCTTTAGCGGAAAACACCGGGGAGCTGTTTTTT. The genes are TRBV20-1 and TRBJ2-2, with a possible D match to TRBD2 (6 bases). The CDR3 is made up of 15 amino acids. From germline, CDR1 is DFQATT and CDR2 SNEGSKA (reference sequence). Trimming took off 3 bases at V and 2 bases at J, with 13 bases between the two ends.

CDR3 coding DNA: TGTGCCTGGGGCTTAATAGCGGGCAACACAGATACGCAGTATTTT. Residues: CAWGLIAGNTDTQYF. This sequence joins TRBV30 and TRBJ2-3; 7 nucleotides line up with TRBD2. Germline V gene lookup returns CDR1 GTSNPN and CDR2 SVGIG (reference sequence). The V and J ends lost 5 bases and 2 bases, in that order; junction bases with no gene match: 10. This CDR3 is 15 amino acids long.